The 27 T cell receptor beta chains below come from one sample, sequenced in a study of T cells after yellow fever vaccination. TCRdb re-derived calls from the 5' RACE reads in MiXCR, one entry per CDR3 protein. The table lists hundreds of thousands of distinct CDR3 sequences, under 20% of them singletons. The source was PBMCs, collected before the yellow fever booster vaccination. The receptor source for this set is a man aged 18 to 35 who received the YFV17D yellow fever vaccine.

The CDR3, as DNA: TGTGCCAGCAGCATTTCCCCGGTGGGCACTGAAGCTTTCTTT. It is translated as CASSISPVGTEAFF. This chain links TRBV7-1 with TRBJ1-1; no reliable D call. TRBV7-1 is filed as an ORF, its function uncertain. Trimming removed 5 bases at V and 4 bases at J, with 14 bases between. This CDR3 is built from 14 residues.

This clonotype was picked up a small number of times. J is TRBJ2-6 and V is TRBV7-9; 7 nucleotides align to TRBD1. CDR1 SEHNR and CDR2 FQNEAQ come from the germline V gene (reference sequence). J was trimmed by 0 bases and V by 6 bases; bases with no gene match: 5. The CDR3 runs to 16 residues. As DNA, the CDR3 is TGTGCCAGCAGACCACAGGGGACCTCTGGGGCCAACGTCCTGACTTTC. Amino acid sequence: CASRPQGTSGANVLTF.

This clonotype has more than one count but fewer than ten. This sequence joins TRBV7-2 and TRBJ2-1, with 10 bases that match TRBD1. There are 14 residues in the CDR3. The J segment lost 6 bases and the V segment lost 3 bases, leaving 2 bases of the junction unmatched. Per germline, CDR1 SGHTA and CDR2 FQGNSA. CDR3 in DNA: TGTGCCAGCAGCTTCTGGACAGGGGGCAATGAGCAGTTCTTC. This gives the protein CASSFWTGGNEQFF.

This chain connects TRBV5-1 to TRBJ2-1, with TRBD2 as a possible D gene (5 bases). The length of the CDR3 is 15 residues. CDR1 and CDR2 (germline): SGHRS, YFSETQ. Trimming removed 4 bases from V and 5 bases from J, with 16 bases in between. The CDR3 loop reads CASSPGESIHNEQFF. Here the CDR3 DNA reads TGCGCCAGCAGCCCCGGGGAGTCTATCCACAATGAGCAGTTCTTC.

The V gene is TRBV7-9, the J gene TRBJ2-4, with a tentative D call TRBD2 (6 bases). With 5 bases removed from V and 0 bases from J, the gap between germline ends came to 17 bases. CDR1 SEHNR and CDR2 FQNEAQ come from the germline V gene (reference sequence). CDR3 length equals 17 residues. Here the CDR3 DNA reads TGTGCCAGCAGCCGGTCTAGCGAGGGTTTAGCCAAAAACATTCAGTACTTC. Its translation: CASSRSSEGLAKNIQYF.

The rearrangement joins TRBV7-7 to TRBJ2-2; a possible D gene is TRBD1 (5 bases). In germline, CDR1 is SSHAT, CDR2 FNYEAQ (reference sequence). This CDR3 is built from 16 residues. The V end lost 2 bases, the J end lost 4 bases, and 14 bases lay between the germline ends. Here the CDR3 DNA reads TGTGCCAGCAGCTTAAACTCTCAGGGCGGCACCGGGGAGCTGTTTTTT. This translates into CASSLNSQGGTGELFF.

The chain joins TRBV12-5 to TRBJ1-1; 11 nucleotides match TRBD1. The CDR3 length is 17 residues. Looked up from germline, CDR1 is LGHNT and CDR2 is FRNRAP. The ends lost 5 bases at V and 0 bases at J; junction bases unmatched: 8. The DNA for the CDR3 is TGTGCTAGTGGTGCGGGACAGGGGGGGAGAATGAACACTGAAGCTTTCTTT. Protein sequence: CASGAGQGGRMNTEAFF.

CDR3 DNA: TGCGCCAGCAGCGAAGGACAGGGGATACACGAGCAGTACGTC. This sequence encodes CASSEGQGIHEQYV. The V gene is TRBV5-1, the J gene TRBJ2-7, with 9 bases matching TRBD1. Trimming cost V 4 bases and J 5 bases; bases outside gene matches: 7. This CDR3 is 14 amino acids long. In germline, CDR1 is SGHRS, CDR2 YFSETQ.

CDR3 nucleotides: TGCGCCAGCAGCCAAGGGACTGGAGAGAACACCGGGGAGCTGTTTTTT. Translated: CASSQGTGENTGELFF. The chain combines TRBV4-3 with TRBJ2-2, with a weak D call TRBD2 (5 bases). The CDR3 is made up of 16 amino acids. Germline CDR1 and CDR2: LGHNA and YSLEER. V lost 1 base to trimming and J lost 1 base, with 10 bases between them.

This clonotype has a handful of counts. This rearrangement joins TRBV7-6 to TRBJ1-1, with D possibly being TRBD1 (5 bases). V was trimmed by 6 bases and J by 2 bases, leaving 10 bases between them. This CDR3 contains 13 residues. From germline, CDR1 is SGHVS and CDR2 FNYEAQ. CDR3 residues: CASRAGSNTEAFF. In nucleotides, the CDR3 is TGTGCCAGCAGGGCAGGGAGTAACACTGAAGCTTTCTTT. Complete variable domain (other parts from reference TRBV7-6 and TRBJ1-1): GAGVSQSPRYKVTKRGQDVALRCDPISGHVSLYWYRQALGQGPEFLTYFNYEAQQDKSGLPNDRFSAERPEGSISTLTIQRTEQRDSAMYRCASRAGSNTEAFFGQGTRLTVV.

The CDR3 protein is CASSFGRRWGEAFF. DNA for the CDR3: TGTGCCAGCAGTTTTGGGCGACGATGGGGCGAAGCTTTCTTT. The J gene is TRBJ1-1, the V gene TRBV12-3 or TRBV12-4; D is perhaps TRBD1 (5 bases). The ends were cut back, 3 bases at V and 8 bases at J, with 16 bases in the middle. This CDR3 contains 14 residues.

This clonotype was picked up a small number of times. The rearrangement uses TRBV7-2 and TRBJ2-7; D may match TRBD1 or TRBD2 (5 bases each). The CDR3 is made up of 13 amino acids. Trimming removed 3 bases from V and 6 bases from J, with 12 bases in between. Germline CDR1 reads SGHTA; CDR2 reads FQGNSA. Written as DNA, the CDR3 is TGTGCCAGCAGCTTGGTGAGGGGTGGCGAGCAGTACTTC. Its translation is CASSLVRGGEQYF.

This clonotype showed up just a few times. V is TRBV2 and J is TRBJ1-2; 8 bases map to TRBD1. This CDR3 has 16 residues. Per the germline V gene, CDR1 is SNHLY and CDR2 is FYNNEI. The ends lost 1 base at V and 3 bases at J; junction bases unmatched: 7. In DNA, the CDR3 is TGTGCCAGCAGTGAAGTCGGACAGGGACGATACTATGGCTACACCTTC. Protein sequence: CASSEVGQGRYYGYTF.

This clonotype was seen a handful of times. The chain's CDR3 is CASSLRSGPRANQPQHF. CDR3 sequence (DNA): TGTGCCAGCAGCTTAAGAAGCGGGCCAAGGGCCAATCAGCCCCAGCATTTT. The rearrangement links TRBV7-2 to TRBJ1-5; D unresolved. Trimming took 2 bases from V and 3 from J, leaving 17 bases between them. Germline assignment: CDR1 SGHTA and CDR2 FQGNSA. CDR3 length: 17 amino acids.

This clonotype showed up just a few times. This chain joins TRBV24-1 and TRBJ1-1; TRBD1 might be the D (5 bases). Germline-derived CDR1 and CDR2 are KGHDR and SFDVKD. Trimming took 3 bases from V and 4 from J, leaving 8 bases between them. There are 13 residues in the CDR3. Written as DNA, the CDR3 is TGTGCCACCAGTGATCGGGGGGGCACTGAAGCTTTCTTT. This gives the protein CATSDRGGTEAFF.

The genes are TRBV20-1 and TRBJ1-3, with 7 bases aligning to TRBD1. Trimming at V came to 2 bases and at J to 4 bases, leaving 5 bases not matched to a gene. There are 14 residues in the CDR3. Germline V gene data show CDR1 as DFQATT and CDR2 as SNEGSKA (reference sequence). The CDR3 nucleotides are TGCAGTGCTAGACGAAGGGGGCTAGGAAACACCATATATTTT. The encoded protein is CSARRRGLGNTIYF.

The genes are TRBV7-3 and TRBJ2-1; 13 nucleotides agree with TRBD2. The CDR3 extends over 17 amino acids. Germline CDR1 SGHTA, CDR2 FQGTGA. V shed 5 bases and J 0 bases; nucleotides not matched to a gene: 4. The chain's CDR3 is CASSDRTSGSSYNEQFF. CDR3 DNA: TGTGCCAGCAGCGACCGGACTAGCGGGAGCTCCTACAATGAGCAGTTCTTC.

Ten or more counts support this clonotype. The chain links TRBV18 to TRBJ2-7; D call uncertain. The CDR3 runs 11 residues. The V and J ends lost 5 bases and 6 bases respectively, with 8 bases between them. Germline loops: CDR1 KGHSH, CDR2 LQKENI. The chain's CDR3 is CASSSYGEQYF. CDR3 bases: TGTGCCAGCTCATCGTATGGCGAGCAGTACTTC.

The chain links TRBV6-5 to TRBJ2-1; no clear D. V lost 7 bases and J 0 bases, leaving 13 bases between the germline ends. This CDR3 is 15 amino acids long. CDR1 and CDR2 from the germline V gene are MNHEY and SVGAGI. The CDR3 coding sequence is TGTGCCAGCACCTGGATAGGCGACTCCTACAATGAGCAGTTCTTC. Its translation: CASTWIGDSYNEQFF.

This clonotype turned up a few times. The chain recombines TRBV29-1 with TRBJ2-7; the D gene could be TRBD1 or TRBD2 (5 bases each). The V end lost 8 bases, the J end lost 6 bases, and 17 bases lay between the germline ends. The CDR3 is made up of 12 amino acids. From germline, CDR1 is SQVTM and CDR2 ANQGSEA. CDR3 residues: CSIGTYASEQYF. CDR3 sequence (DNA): TGCAGCATCGGGACCTACGCGAGCGAGCAGTACTTC.

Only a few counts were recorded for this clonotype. The CDR3 here is CASSQTLNEQFF. CDR3 nucleotide sequence: TGTGCCAGCAGCCAGACTTTAAATGAGCAGTTCTTC. The rearrangement links TRBV7-9 to TRBJ2-1, with D hard to call. The CDR3 contains 12 residues. Germline CDR1 reads SEHNR; CDR2 reads FQNEAQ (reference sequence). V was shortened by 5 bases and J by 7 bases, with 9 bases between the two germline ends. The full variable domain, with the rest looked up from reference TRBV7-9 and TRBJ2-1, is DTGVSQNPRHKITKRGQNVTFRCDPISEHNRLYWYRQTLGQGPEFLTYFQNEAQLEKSRLLSDRFSAERPKGSFSTLEIQRTEQGDSAMYLCASSQTLNEQFFGPGTRLTVL.

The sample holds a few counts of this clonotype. CDR3 in amino acids: CATSRDLGFTRNTEAFF. CDR3 nucleotides: TGTGCCACCAGCAGAGATCTGGGTTTTACAAGGAACACTGAAGCTTTCTTT. The chain is built from TRBV15 and TRBJ1-1, with D uncertain. Germline V lookup: CDR1 LNHNV, CDR2 YYDKDF (reference sequence). V was clipped by 0 bases and J by 1 base, with 15 bases between them. The CDR3 contains 17 residues.

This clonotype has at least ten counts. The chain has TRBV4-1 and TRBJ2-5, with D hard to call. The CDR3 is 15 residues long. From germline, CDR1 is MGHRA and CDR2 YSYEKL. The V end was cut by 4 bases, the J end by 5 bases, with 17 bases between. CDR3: CASSPEADGRETQYF. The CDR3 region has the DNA TGCGCCAGCAGCCCCGAGGCGGACGGGCGGGAGACCCAGTACTTC.

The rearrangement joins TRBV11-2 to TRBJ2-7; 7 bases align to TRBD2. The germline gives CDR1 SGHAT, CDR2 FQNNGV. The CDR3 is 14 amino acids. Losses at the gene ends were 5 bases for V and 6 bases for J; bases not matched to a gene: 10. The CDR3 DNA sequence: TGTGCCAGCAGCCCGGGGGGTGTTGTCGCCGAGCAGTACGTC. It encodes CASSPGGVVAEQYV.

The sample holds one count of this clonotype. The CDR3 nucleotides are TGTGCCAGCAGTTACTCGGGGGGGAGCAATGAGCAGTTCTTC. This gives the protein CASSYSGGSNEQFF. The rearrangement links TRBV6-5 to TRBJ2-1; TRBD2 matches 7 bases. V trimming: 0 bases; J trimming: 6 bases; junction bases outside the gene matches: 2. The CDR3 spans 14 residues. CDR1 is MNHEY and CDR2 is SVGAGI in the germline V gene.

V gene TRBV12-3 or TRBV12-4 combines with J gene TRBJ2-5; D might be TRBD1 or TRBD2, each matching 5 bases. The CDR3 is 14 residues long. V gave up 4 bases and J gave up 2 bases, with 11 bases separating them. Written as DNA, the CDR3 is TGTGCCAGCAGTTCCGGGGCGTTTCAAGAGACCCAGTACTTC. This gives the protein CASSSGAFQETQYF.

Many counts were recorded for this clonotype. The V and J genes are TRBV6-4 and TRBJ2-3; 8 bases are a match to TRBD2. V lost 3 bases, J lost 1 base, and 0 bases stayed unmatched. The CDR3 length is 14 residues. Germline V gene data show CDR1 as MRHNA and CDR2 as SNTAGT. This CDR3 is CASSERGGTDTQYF. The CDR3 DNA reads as TGTGCCAGCAGTGAGCGGGGGGGCACAGATACGCAGTATTTT.